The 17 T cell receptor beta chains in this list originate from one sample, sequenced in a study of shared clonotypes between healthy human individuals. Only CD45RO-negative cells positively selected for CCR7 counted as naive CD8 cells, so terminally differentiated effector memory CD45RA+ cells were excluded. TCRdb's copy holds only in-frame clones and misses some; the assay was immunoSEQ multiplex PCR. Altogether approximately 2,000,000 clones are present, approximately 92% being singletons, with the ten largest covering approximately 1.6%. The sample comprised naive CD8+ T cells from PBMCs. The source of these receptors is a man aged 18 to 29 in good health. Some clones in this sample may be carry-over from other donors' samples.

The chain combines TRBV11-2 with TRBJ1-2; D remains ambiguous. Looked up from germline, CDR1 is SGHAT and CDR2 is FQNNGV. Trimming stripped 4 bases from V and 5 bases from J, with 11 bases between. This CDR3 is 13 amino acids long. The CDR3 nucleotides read TGTGCCAGCAGCTCCTCCCCTTTTTATGGCTACACCTTC. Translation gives CASSSSPFYGYTF.

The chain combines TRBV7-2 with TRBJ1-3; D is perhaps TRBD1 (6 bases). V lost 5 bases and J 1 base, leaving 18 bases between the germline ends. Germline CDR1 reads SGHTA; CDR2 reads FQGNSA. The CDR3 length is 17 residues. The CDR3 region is CASSLGFGGHSGNTIYF. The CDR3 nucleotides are TGTGCCAGCAGCCTCGGATTTGGGGGGCATTCTGGAAACACCATATATTTT.

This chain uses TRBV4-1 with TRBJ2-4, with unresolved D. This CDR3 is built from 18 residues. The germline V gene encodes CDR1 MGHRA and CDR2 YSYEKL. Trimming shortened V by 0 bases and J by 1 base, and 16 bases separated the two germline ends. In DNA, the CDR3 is TGCGCCAGCAGCCAAGACCCCGGACCCATTACTGCCAAAAACATTCAGTACTTC. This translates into CASSQDPGPITAKNIQYF.

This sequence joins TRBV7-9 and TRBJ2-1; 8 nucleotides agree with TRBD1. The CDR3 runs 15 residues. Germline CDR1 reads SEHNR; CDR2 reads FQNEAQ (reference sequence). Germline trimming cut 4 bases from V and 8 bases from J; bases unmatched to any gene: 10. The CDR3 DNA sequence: TGTGCCAGCAGCTCCGGGACAGGCTCATGGCATGAGCAGTTCTTC. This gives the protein CASSSGTGSWHEQFF.

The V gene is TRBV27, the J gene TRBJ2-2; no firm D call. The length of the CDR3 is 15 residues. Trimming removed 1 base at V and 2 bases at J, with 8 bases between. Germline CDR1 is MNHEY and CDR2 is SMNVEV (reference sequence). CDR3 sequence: CASSLLAPNTGELFF. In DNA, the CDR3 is TGTGCCAGCAGTTTATTAGCACCAAACACCGGGGAGCTGTTTTTT.

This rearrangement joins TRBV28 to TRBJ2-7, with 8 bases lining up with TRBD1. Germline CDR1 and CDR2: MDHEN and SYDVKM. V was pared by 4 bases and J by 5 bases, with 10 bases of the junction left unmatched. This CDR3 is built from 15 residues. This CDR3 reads CASSSNRGILNEQYF. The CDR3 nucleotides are TGTGCCAGCAGTTCGAACAGGGGGATCTTAAACGAGCAGTACTTC.

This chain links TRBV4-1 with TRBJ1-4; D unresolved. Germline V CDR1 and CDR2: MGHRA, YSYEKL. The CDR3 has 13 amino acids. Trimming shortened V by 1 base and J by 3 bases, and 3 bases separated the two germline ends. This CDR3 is CASSQGPNEKLFF. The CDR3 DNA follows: TGCGCCAGCAGCCAAGGACCTAATGAAAAACTGTTTTTT.

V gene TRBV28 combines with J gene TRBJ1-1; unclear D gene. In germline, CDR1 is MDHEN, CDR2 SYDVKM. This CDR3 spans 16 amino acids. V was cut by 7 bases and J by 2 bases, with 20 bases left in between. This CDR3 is CASTLVVGRGNTEAFF. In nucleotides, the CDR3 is TGTGCCAGCACTCTCGTAGTGGGGAGAGGTAACACTGAAGCTTTCTTT.

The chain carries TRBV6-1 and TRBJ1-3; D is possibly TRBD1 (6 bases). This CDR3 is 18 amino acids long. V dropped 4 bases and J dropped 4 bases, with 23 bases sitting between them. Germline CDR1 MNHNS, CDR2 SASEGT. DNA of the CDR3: TGTGCCAGCAGTGCAGGCCACTTTGCGGGGGCCCCGGGAAACACCATATATTTT. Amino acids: CASSAGHFAGAPGNTIYF.

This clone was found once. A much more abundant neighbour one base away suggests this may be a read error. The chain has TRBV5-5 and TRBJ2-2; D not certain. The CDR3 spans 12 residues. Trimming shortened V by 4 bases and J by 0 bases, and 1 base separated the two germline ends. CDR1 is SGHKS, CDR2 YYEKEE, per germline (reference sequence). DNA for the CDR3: TGTGCCAGCAGCACGAACACCGGGGAGCTGTTTTTT. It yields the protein CASSTNTGELFF.

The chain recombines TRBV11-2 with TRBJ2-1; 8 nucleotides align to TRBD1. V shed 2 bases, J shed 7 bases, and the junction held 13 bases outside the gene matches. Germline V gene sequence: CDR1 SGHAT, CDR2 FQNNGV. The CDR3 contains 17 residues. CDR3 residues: CASSLRGRDRGENEQFF. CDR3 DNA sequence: TGTGCCAGCAGCTTAAGGGGCCGAGACAGGGGTGAAAATGAGCAGTTCTTC.

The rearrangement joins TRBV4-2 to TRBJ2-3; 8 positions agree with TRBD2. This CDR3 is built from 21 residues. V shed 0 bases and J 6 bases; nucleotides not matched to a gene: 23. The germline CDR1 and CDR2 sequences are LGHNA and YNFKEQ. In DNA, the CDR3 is TGTGCCAGCAGCCAAGACCCGGGGTGGGCGGCGGGAGGCCAGAAGGGGGATACGCAGTATTTT. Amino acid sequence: CASSQDPGWAAGGQKGDTQYF.

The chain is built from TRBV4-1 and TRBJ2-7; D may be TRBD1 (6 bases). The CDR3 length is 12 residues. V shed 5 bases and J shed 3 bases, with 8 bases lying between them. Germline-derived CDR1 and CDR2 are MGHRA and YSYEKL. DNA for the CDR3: TGCGCCAGCAGCGAAGGGGGCTACGAGCAGTACTTC. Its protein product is CASSEGGYEQYF.

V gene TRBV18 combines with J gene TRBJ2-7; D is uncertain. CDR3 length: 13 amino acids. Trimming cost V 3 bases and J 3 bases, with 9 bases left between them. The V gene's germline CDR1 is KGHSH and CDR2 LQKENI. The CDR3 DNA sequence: TGTGCCAGCTCACCCTCACCAGACTACGAGCAGTACTTC. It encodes CASSPSPDYEQYF. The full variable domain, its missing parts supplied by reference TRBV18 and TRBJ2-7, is NAGVMQNPRHLVRRRGQEARLRCSPMKGHSHVYWYRQLPEEGLKFMVYLQKENIIDESGMPKERFSAEFPKEGPSILRIQQVVRGDSAAYFCASSPSPDYEQYFGPGTRLTVT.

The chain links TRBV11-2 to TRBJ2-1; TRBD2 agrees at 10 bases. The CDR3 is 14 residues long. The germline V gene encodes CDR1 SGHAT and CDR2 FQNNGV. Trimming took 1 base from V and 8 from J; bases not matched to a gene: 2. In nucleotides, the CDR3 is TGTGCCAGCAGCTTAGTCCTAGCGGGAGATGAGCAGTTCTTC. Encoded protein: CASSLVLAGDEQFF.

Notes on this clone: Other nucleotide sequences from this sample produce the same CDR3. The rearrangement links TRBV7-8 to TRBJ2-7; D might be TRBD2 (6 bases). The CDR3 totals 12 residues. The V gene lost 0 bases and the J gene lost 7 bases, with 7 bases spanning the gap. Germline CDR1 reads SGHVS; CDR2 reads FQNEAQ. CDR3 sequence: CASSLAGGEQYF. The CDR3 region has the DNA TGTGCCAGCAGCTTAGCCGGGGGAGAGCAGTACTTC.

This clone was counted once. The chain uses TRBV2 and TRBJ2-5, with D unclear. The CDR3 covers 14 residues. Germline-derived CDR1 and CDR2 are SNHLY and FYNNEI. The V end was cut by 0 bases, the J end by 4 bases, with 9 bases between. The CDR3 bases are TGTGCCAGCAGTGAAGCGGGTTTTGGAGAGACCCAGTACTTC. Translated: CASSEAGFGETQYF.